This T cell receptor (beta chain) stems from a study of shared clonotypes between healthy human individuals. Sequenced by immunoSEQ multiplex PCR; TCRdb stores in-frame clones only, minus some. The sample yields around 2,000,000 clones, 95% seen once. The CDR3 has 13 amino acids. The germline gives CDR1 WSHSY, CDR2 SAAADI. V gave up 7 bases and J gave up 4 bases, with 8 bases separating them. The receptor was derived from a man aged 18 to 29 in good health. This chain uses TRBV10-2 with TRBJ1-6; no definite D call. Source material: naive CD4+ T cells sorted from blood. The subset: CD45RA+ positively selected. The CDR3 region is CASTEQYNSPLHF. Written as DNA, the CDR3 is TGCGCCAGCACCGAGCAGTATAATTCACCCCTCCACTTT.